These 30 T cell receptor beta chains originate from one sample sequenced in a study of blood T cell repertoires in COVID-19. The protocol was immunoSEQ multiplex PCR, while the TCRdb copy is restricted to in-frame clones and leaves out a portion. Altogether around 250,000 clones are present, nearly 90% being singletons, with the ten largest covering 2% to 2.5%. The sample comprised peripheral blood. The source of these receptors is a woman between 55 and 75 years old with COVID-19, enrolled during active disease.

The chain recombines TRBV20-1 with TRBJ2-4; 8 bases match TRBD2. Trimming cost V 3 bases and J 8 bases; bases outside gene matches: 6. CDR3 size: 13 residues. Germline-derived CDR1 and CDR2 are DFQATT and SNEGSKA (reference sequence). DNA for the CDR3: TGCAGTGCTAGTCTAAGCGGGGGAGACATTCAGTACTTC. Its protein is CSASLSGGDIQYF.

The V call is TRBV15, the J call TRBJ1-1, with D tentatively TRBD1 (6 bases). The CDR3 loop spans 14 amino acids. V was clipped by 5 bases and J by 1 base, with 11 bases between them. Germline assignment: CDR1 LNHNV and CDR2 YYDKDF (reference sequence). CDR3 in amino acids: CATSFQGSNTEAFF. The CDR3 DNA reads TGTGCCACCAGCTTTCAGGGGTCGAACACTGAAGCTTTCTTT.

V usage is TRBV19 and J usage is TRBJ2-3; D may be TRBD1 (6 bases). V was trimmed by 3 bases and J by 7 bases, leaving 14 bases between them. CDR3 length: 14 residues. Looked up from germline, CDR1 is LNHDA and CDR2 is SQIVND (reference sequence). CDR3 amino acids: CASSISGGGNTQYF. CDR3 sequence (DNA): TGTGCCAGTAGTATTAGTGGGGGCGGAAATACGCAGTATTTT.

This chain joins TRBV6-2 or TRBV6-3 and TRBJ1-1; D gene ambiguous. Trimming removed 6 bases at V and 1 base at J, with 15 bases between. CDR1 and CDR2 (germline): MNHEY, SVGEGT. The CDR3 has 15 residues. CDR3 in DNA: TGTGCCAGCAGCGTAGCCGGGATAAGGAACACTGAAGCTTTCTTT. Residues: CASSVAGIRNTEAFF.

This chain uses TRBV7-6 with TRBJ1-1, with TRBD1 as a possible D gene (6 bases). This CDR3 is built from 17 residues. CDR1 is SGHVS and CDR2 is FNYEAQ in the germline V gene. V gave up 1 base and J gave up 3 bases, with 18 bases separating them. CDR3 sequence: CASSLGSGQLRDTEAFF. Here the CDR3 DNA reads TGTGCCAGCAGCTTAGGGTCTGGACAGTTACGGGACACTGAAGCTTTCTTT.

DNA for the CDR3: TGTGCCATCAAACCCACAGGTCAAGCAGGGACCCAGTACTTC. This translates into CAIKPTGQAGTQYF. The chain recombines TRBV10-3 with TRBJ2-5, with D possibly TRBD1 on 5 matching bases. This CDR3 has 14 amino acids. Germline loops: CDR1 ENHRY, CDR2 SYGVKD. V shed 7 bases and J shed 7 bases, with 19 bases lying between them.

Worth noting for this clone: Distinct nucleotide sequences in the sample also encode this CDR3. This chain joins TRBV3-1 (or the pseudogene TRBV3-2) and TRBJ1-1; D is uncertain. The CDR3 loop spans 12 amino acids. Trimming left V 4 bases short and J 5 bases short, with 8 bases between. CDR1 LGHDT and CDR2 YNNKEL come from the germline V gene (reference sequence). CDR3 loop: CASSPGGTEAFF. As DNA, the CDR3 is TGTGCCAGCAGCCCTGGAGGGACTGAAGCTTTCTTT.

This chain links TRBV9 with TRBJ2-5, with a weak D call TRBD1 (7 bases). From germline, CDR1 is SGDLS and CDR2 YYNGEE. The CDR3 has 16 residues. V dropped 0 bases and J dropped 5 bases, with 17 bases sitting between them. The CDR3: CASSVEEGAVGETQYF. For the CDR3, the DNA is TGTGCCAGCAGCGTAGAGGAGGGGGCTGTTGGGGAGACCCAGTACTTC.

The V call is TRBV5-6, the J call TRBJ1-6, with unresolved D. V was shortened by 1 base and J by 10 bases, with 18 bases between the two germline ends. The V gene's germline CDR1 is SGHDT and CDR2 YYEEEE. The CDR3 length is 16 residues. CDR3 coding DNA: TGTGCCAGCAGCTTGCTACAGCCTCTTTTCATCTCACCCCTCCACTTT. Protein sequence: CASSLLQPLFISPLHF.

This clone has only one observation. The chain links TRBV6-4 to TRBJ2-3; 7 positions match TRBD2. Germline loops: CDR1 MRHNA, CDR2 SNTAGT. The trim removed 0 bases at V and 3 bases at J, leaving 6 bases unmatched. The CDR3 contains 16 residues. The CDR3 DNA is TGTGCCAGCAGTGACTCCCGGGGAGGGATGACAGATACGCAGTATTTT. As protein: CASSDSRGGMTDTQYF.

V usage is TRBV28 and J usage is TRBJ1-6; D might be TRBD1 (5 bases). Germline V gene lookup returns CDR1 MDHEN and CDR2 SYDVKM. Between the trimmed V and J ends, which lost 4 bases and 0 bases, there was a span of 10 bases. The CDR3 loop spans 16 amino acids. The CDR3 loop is CASSWADSSYNSPLHF. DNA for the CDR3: TGTGCCAGCAGTTGGGCCGACAGCTCCTATAATTCACCCCTCCACTTT.

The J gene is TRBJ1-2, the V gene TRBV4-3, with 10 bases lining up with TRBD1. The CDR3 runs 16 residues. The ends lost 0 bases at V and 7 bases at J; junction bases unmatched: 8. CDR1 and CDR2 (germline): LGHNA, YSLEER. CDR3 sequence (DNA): TGCGCCAGCAGCCAAGATCCGGGACAGGGGCCCCCTGGCTACACCTTC. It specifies CASSQDPGQGPPGYTF.

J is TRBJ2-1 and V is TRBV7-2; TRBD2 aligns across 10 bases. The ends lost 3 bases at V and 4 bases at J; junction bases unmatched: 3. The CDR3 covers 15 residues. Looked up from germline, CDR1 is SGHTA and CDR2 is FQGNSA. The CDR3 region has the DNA TGTGCCAGCAGCTTTGATAGCGGGGGGTACAATGAGCAGTTCTTC. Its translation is CASSFDSGGYNEQFF.

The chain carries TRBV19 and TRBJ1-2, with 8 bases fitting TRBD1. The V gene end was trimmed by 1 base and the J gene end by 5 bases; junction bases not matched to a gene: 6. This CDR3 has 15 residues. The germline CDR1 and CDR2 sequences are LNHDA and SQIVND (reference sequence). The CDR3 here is CASSIARQGRYGYTF. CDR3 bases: TGTGCCAGTAGTATAGCCCGACAGGGGCGGTATGGCTACACCTTC.

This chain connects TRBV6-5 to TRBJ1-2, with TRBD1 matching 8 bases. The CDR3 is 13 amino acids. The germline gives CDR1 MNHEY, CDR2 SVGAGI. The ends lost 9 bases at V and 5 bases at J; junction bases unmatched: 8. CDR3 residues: CASTTGALYGYTF. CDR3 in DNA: TGTGCCAGTACGACAGGGGCGTTGTATGGCTACACCTTC.

As DNA, the CDR3 is TGTGCCAGCAGCCTCTGGGGAGCTGAAGCTTTCTTT. It codes for CASSLWGAEAFF. V gene TRBV6-2 or TRBV6-3 combines with J gene TRBJ1-1; D is unclear. Trimming removed 6 bases from V and 6 bases from J, with 11 bases in between. The CDR3 is 12 residues long. From germline, CDR1 is MNHEY and CDR2 SVGEGT.

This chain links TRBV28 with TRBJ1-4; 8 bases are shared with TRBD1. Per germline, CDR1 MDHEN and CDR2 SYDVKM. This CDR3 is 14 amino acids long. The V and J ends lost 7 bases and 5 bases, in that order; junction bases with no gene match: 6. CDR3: CASTVQGGNEKLFF. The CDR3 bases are TGTGCCAGCACTGTACAGGGGGGGAATGAAAAACTGTTTTTT.

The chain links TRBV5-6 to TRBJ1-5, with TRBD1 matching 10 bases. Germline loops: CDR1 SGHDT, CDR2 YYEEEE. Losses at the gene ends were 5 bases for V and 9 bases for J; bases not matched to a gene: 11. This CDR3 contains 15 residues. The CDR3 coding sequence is TGTGCCAGCAGTTACGGGACAGGGGTCTTAGCGCCCCAGCATTTT. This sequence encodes CASSYGTGVLAPQHF.

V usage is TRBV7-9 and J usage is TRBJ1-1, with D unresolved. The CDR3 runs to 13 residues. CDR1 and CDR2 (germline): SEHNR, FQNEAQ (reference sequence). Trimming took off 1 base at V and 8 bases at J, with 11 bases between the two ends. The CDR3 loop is CASSLEGGREAFF. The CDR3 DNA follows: TGTGCCAGCAGCTTAGAAGGTGGGAGGGAAGCTTTCTTT. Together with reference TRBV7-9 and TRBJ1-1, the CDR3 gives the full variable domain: DTGVSQNPRHKITKRGQNVTFRCDPISEHNRLYWYRQTLGQGPEFLTYFQNEAQLEKSRLLSDRFSAERPKGSFSTLEIQRTEQGDSAMYLCASSLEGGREAFFGQGTRLTVV.

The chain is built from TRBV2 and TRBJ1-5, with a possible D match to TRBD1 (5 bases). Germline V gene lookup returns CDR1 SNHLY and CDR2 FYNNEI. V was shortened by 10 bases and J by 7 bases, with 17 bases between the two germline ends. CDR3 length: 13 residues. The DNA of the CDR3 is TGTGCCACGACCTGGGGCAATCTCCAGCCCCAGCATTTT. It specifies CATTWGNLQPQHF.

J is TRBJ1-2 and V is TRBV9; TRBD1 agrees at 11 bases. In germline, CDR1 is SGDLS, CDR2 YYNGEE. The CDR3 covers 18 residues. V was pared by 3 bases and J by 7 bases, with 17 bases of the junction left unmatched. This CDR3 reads CASSAVKIRDRGLGGYTF. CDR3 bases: TGTGCCAGCAGCGCAGTGAAAATCCGGGACAGGGGGTTGGGTGGCTACACCTTC.

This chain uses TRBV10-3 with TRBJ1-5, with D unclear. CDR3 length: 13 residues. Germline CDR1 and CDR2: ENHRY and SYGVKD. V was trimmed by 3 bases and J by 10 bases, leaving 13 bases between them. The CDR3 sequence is CAISDTEIEPQHF. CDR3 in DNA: TGTGCCATCAGTGACACCGAGATAGAACCCCAGCATTTT.

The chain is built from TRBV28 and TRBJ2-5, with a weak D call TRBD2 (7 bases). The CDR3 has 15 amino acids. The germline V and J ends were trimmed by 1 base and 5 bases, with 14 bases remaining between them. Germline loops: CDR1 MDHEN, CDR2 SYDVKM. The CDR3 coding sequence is TGTGCCAGCAGTTTATTGCGGGGGCAGGATGAGACCCAGTACTTC. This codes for CASSLLRGQDETQYF.

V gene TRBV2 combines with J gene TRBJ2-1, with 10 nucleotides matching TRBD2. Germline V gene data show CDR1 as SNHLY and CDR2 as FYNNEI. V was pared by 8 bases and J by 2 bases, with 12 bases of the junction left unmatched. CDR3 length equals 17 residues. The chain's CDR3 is CASARAELAGTYNEQFF. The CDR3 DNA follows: TGTGCCAGCGCCAGGGCGGAACTAGCGGGAACCTACAATGAGCAGTTCTTC. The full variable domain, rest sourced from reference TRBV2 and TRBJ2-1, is EPEVTQTPSHQVTQMGQEVILRCVPISNHLYFYWYRQILGQKVEFLVSFYNNEISEKSEIFDDQFSVERPDGSNFTLKIRSTKLEDSAMYFCASARAELAGTYNEQFFGPGTRLTVL.

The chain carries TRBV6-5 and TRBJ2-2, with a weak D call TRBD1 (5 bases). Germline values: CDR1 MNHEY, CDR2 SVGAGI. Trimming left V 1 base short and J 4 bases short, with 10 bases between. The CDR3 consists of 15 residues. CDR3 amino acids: CASSYLGVSTGELFF. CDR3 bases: TGTGCCAGCAGTTACTTAGGGGTTAGCACCGGGGAGCTGTTTTTT.

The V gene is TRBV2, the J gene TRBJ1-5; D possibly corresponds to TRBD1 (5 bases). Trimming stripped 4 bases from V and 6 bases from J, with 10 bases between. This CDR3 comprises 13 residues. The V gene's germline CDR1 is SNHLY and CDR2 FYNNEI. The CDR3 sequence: CASSGQFGQPQHF. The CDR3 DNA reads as TGTGCCAGCAGTGGACAGTTTGGTCAGCCCCAGCATTTT.

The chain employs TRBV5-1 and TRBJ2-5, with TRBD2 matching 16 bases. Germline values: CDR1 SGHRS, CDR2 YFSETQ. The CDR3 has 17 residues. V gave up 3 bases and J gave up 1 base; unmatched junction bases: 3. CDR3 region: CASSSGLAGGVQETQYF. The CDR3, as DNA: TGCGCCAGCAGCTCGGGACTAGCGGGGGGGGTCCAAGAGACCCAGTACTTC.

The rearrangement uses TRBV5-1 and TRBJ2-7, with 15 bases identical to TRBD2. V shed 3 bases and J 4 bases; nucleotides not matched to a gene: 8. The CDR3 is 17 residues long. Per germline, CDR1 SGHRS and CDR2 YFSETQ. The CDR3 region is CASSSYPGTSGGYEQYF. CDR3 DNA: TGCGCCAGCAGCTCCTATCCTGGGACTAGCGGGGGGTACGAGCAGTACTTC. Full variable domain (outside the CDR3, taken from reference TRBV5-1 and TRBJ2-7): KAGVTQTPRYLIKTRGQQVTLSCSPISGHRSVSWYQQTPGQGLQFLFEYFSETQRNKGNFPGRFSGRQFSNSRSEMNVSTLELGDSALYLCASSSYPGTSGGYEQYFGPGTRLTVT.

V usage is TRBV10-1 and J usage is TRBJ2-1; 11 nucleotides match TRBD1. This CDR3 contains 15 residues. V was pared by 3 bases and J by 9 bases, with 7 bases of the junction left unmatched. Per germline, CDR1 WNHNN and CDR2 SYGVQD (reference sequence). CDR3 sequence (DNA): TGCGCCAGCAGTGACCGGGACAGGGGGTCCGGTGAGCAGTTCTTC. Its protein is CASSDRDRGSGEQFF.

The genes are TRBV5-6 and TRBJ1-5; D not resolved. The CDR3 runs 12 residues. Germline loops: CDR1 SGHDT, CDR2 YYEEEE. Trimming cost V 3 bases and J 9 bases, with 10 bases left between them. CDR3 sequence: CASSSPPGPQHF. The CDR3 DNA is TGTGCCAGCAGCTCTCCCCCCGGGCCCCAGCATTTT.